This T cell receptor beta chain stems from a study of blood T cell repertoires in COVID-19. Repertoires were generated with immunoSEQ multiplex PCR, while TCRdb's copy carries only in-frame clones and drops some. There are roughly 190,000 clones in the sample; 86% occur only once, and 6% to 7.5% lies in the top ten. Germline V lookup: CDR1 MDHEN, CDR2 SYDVKM. The V and J ends lost 5 bases and 13 bases respectively, with 24 bases between them. The CDR3 loop spans 16 amino acids. Material for sequencing was peripheral blood. The V gene is TRBV28, the J gene TRBJ1-6; the D gene is possibly TRBD1 (5 bases). This receptor was obtained from a woman over 75 in a cohort sampled during active or convalescent COVID-19. In nucleotides, the CDR3 is TGTGCCAGCAGTCTTAGGACACCCGATTCCCTCATCCCCCTCCACTTT. This codes for CASSLRTPDSLIPLHF. Filled out from reference TRBV28 and TRBJ1-6, the complete variable domain reads DVKVTQSSRYLVKRTGEKVFLECVQDMDHENMFWYRQDPGLGLRLIYFSYDVKMKEKGDIPEGYSVSREKKERFSLILESASTNQTSMYLCASSLRTPDSLIPLHFGNGTRLTVT.